This is a list of T cell receptor beta chains from one sample in a study of control samples from healthy donors and cancer patients. Profiled with immunoSEQ multiplex PCR; TCRdb holds only in-frame clones, not every one. The sample carries fewer than 95,000 clones, roughly 89% recorded once. The source material was blood. All receptors come from a man aged 30 to 39 in good health. Each CDR3 is given with its conserved first and last residue. Fields, in order: J gene, V gene, D gene, clone size, CDR3 protein, CDR3 DNA. A D gene is named only where the DNA matches it firmly. The listing skips clone size in some rows; elsewhere it reads once, few, many or a size class.

>TRBJ2-5|TRBV29-1|TRBD1|-
CSVTGQGEQETQYF
TGCAGCGTCACGGGACAGGGGGAACAAGAGACCCAGTACTTC
>TRBJ1-1|TRBV24-1|-|-
CATSDLVNTEAFF
TGTGCCACCAGTGACTTGGTGAACACTGAAGCTTTCTTT
>TRBJ2-7|TRBV5-1|-|-
CASSRGDSTYEQYF
TGCGCCAGCAGCCGGGGGGACAGTACCTACGAGCAGTACTTC
>TRBJ1-1|TRBV7-9|TRBD1|-
CASSIRGQGNTEAFF
TGTGCCAGCAGCATAAGGGGACAGGGGAACACTGAAGCTTTCTTT
>TRBJ1-3|TRBV6-2/TRBV6-3|-|-
CASSYLWGSGNTIYF
TGTGCCAGCAGTTACCTGTGGGGCTCTGGAAACACCATATATTTT
>TRBJ1-2|TRBV7-3|-|-
CASSLSPGNYGYTF
TGTGCCAGCAGCTTATCACCAGGAAACTATGGCTACACCTTC
>TRBJ1-2|TRBV7-9|TRBD1|-
CASSPRTGWRGDYGYTF
TGTGCCAGCAGCCCCAGGACAGGGTGGAGGGGTGACTATGGCTACACCTTC
>TRBJ1-1|TRBV4-1|TRBD1|-
CASNQIQTDRGNTEAFF
TGCGCCAGCAACCAAATTCAGACGGACAGGGGGAACACTGAAGCTTTCTTT
>TRBJ2-6|TRBV13|TRBD1|-
CASSLATGKSGANVLTF
TGTGCCAGCAGCTTAGCGACAGGGAAATCTGGGGCCAACGTCCTGACTTTC
>TRBJ1-5|TRBV19|-|-
CATGGGTAATVSNQPQHF
TGTGCCACCGGCGGGGGAACAGCGGCGACCGTGAGCAATCAGCCCCAGCATTTT
>TRBJ1-3|TRBV30|-|-
CAWSTGIAGNTIYF
TGTGCCTGGAGTACAGGGATCGCTGGAAACACCATATATTTT
>TRBJ1-4|TRBV28|-|-
CASAGAEKLFF
TGTGCCAGCGCGGGGGCAGAAAAACTGTTTTTT
>TRBJ1-2|TRBV6-1|-|-
CASSDLGLKAYGYTF
TGTGCCAGCAGTGATTTGGGGCTCAAGGCCTATGGCTACACCTTC
>TRBJ1-2|TRBV29-1|-|-
CSVGGSDSTNYGYTF
TGCAGCGTTGGCGGATCGGACAGCACTAACTATGGCTACACCTTC
>TRBJ2-7|TRBV15|TRBD1|-
CATSRAGTGGYEQYF
TGTGCCACCAGCAGAGCCGGGACAGGTGGCTACGAGCAGTACTTC
>TRBJ2-1|TRBV27|TRBD1|-
CASSSGQGSYNEQFF
TGTGCCAGCAGTAGCGGACAGGGCTCCTACAATGAGCAGTTCTTC
>TRBJ2-5|TRBV14|-|-
CASSQEEVGFWTQYF
TGTGCCAGCAGCCAAGAAGAAGTAGGGTTTTGGACCCAGTACTTC
>TRBJ1-1|TRBV19|-|-
CASRVRGLNTEAFF
TGTGCCAGTAGGGTCCGGGGCTTGAACACTGAAGCTTTCTTT
>TRBJ1-1|TRBV7-9|-|-
CASSSSTRDTEAFF
TGTGCCAGCAGTTCCTCCACCCGGGACACTGAAGCTTTCTTT
>TRBJ2-3|TRBV5-6|-|-
CASSFSGGGVTQYF
TGTGCCAGCAGCTTTAGCGGAGGAGGGGTTACGCAGTATTTT
>TRBJ2-2|TRBV30|-|-
CAWSVRLGTGELFF
TGTGCCTGGAGTGTACGATTGGGGACCGGGGAGCTGTTTTTT
>TRBJ2-7|TRBV23-1|TRBD1|-
CASSLFPPGTGCYEQYF
TGCGCCAGCAGTCTGTTCCCCCCCGGGACAGGGTGCTACGAGCAGTACTTC
>TRBJ2-7|TRBV5-1|TRBD1|-
CASSLQGATYEQYF
TGCGCCAGCAGCTTGCAGGGGGCCACCTACGAGCAGTACTTC
>TRBJ2-1|TRBV12-3/TRBV12-4|-|-
CASSLQNNEQFF
TGTGCCAGCAGTTTACAAAACAATGAGCAGTTCTTC
>TRBJ2-3|TRBV10-2|-|-
CASSDGSDTQYF
TGCGCCAGCAGTGATGGATCAGATACGCAGTATTTT
>TRBJ2-7|TRBV5-1|-|-
CASRNRDRNYEQYF
TGCGCCAGCAGGAACCGGGACCGGAACTACGAGCAGTACTTC
>TRBJ2-4|TRBV30|-|-
CAWSVDRKNIQYF
TGTGCCTGGAGTGTGGATAGGAAGAACATTCAGTACTTC
>TRBJ2-5|TRBV5-6|-|-
CASSYGTQDVRETQYF
TGTGCCAGCAGCTACGGGACCCAAGACGTCCGGGAGACCCAGTACTTC
>TRBJ2-6|TRBV4-1|TRBD1|few
CASSLGQGRAGANVLTF
TGCGCCAGCAGCCTCGGACAGGGAAGGGCTGGGGCCAACGTCCTGACTTTC
>TRBJ1-3|TRBV20-1|TRBD1|few
CSASDRARGSGNTIYF
TGCAGTGCTAGTGACAGGGCCAGGGGCTCTGGAAACACCATATATTTT
>TRBJ2-3|TRBV24-1|-|-
CATRALGLSGPDTQYF
TGTGCCACCAGGGCCCTGGGCCTCTCTGGCCCAGATACGCAGTATTTT
>TRBJ2-7|TRBV7-2|-|-
CASMAGPSYEQYF
TGTGCCAGCATGGCGGGACCATCCTACGAGCAGTACTTC
>TRBJ1-1|TRBV4-1|TRBD1|-
CASSDRANTEAFF
TGCGCCAGCAGCGACAGGGCGAACACTGAAGCTTTCTTT
>TRBJ1-2|TRBV6-6|-|-
CASSPGPYGYTF
TGTGCCAGCAGTCCCGGACCCTATGGCTACACCTTC
>TRBJ2-1|TRBV2|-|-
CASSEVVGSEQFF
TGTGCCAGCAGTGAAGTGGTAGGGAGTGAGCAGTTCTTC